Listed below are T cell receptor beta chains from one sample, sequenced in a study of Ad26.COV2.S vaccination and SARS-CoV-2 variants. Libraries were prepared by immunoSEQ multiplex PCR; TCRdb keeps only in-frame clonotypes and omits some of them. This sample carries approximately 350,000 clones, about four fifths of them seen once, and the ten largest clones take almost 7.5%. Sequences were derived from peripheral blood, sampled in a trial of Ad26.COV2.S vaccine versus placebo. The receptors derive from a person aged 18-60 years who received the Ad26.COV2.S COVID-19 vaccine or a placebo. Both conserved end residues are part of each CDR3. A D gene is named only where the DNA matches it firmly. Some rows have no size entry. The others give once, few or many, or a class for an expanded clone.

v_gene	j_gene	abundance	d_gene	CDR3nt	CDR3aa
TRBV9	TRBJ1-2	.	.	TGTGCCAGCAGCGTAGTTGTAGGAAATGGCTACACCTTC	CASSVVVGNGYTF
TRBV6-2/TRBV6-3	TRBJ1-1	.	.	TGTGCCAGCAGCCCTAGGACTACAGGAGGCACTGAAGCTTTCTTT	CASSPRTTGGTEAFF
TRBV27	TRBJ2-5	.	.	TGTGCCAGCAGCCCCGGCGGCACAGGGAAGGTCCAAGAGACCCAGTACTTC	CASSPGGTGKVQETQYF
TRBV7-7	TRBJ2-2	.	TRBD2	TGTGCCAGCAGCCGTAGCGGGGGGAACACCGGGGAGCTGTTTTTT	CASSRSGGNTGELFF
TRBV12-3/TRBV12-4	TRBJ2-7	many	.	TGTGCCAGCAGTTATGGACGGGACTACGAGCAGTACTTC	CASSYGRDYEQYF
TRBV5-1	TRBJ2-2	.	TRBD2	TGCGCCAGCAGCTCGGGACTAGCGGGAGGATACGGGGAGCTGTTTTTT	CASSSGLAGGYGELFF
TRBV18	TRBJ1-2	few	TRBD1	TGTGCCAGCTCACCAGATCACGCAGGGGGCGGCTACACCTTC	CASSPDHAGGGYTF
TRBV6-2/TRBV6-3	TRBJ2-3	.	.	TGTGCCAGCAGTTACTTGACGACAGGGAGGGATACGCAGTATTTT	CASSYLTTGRDTQYF
TRBV5-1	TRBJ1-2	.	.	TGCGCCAGCAGCTTAACTAACTATGGCTACACCTTC	CASSLTNYGYTF
TRBV5-1	TRBJ2-2	few	.	TGCGCCAGCAGCTTAACGACCGGGGAGCTGTTTTTT	CASSLTTGELFF
TRBV7-3	TRBJ2-1	.	TRBD2	TGTGCCAGCAGTCCCGCGTGGGGGAGGGCCAACTCCTACAATGAGCAGTTCTTC	CASSPAWGRANSYNEQFF
TRBV3-1/TRBV3-2	TRBJ1-2	.	TRBD1	TGTGCCAGCAGCTTCGGGACAGGGGCGGGCTATGGCTACACCTTC	CASSFGTGAGYGYTF
TRBV7-6	TRBJ2-2	.	.	TGTGCCAGCAGCTTAGTTATCGTGGCCGGGGAGCTGTTTTTT	CASSLVIVAGELFF
TRBV11-3	TRBJ2-6	.	TRBD2	TGTGCCAGCAGCTCAGGACTAGTAGCTGGGGCCAACGTCCTGACTTTC	CASSSGLVAGANVLTF
TRBV19	TRBJ2-7	few	TRBD2	TGTGCCAGTAGCCCCACTAGCGGGGGAACTTACGAGCAGTACTTC	CASSPTSGGTYEQYF
TRBV5-4	TRBJ2-7	.	.	TGTGCCAGCAGCTTGGAGACGACTAGTGACGAGCAGTACTTC	CASSLETTSDEQYF
TRBV7-2	TRBJ2-3	.	.	TGTGCCAGCAGCCCTAACACAGATACGCAGTATTTT	CASSPNTDTQYF
TRBV11-2	TRBJ1-2	.	.	TGTGCCAGCAGCTTAGTCCTCGGCGGGGGCTACACCTTC	CASSLVLGGGYTF
TRBV6-2/TRBV6-3	TRBJ1-4	.	.	TGTGCCAGCAGTTACCCCTACAGAGAAAAACTGTTTTTT	CASSYPYREKLFF
TRBV9	TRBJ2-1	.	.	TGTGCCAGCAGCGTAGAAACAGGCGGCTACAATGAGCAGTTCTTC	CASSVETGGYNEQFF
TRBV7-9	TRBJ2-2	.	TRBD2	TGTGCCAGCAGCCGGGGGGTCGGGACCGGGGAGCTGTTTTTT	CASSRGVGTGELFF
TRBV5-1	TRBJ2-1	.	.	TGCGCCAGCAGCTCGCCCCCGGGGGAAAACAATGAGCAGTTCTTC	CASSSPPGENNEQFF
TRBV9	TRBJ2-1	.	.	TGTGCCAGCAGCGTAGAGGGGGTTGAGCAGTTCTTC	CASSVEGVEQFF
TRBV14	TRBJ2-2	few	.	TGTGCCAGCAGCCAACCTAAAGGACAACGGGAGGAGCTGTTTTTT	CASSQPKGQREELFF
TRBV6-5	TRBJ1-5	.	.	TGTGCCAGCAGGTTAACAGGGAGTCAGCCCCAGCATTTT	CASRLTGSQPQHF
TRBV5-6	TRBJ1-2	.	.	TGTGCCAGCAGCTTGGGTCAGGGGACCAATGGCTACACCTTC	CASSLGQGTNGYTF
TRBV5-6	TRBJ2-3	.	.	TGTGCCAGCAGCAGGGGAACAACCACAGATACGCAGTATTTT	CASSRGTTTDTQYF
TRBV27	TRBJ1-2	.	TRBD1	TGTGCCAGCAGTCCGCTCGGACAGGGGGCGGGCTACACCTTC	CASSPLGQGAGYTF
TRBV24-1	TRBJ2-2	.	.	TGTGCCACCAGTGACCGTGACGGTTACACCGGGGAGCTGTTTTTT	CATSDRDGYTGELFF
TRBV2	TRBJ1-5	.	.	TGTGCCAGCAGTGACAACATGGTACCGCCCCAGCATTTT	CASSDNMVPPQHF
TRBV11-3	TRBJ1-4	.	TRBD1	TGTGCCAGCAGCTGGGGGACAGTTAAGAATGAAAAACTGTTTTTT	CASSWGTVKNEKLFF
TRBV3-1/TRBV3-2	TRBJ2-3	.	.	TGTGCCAGCAGCCAACTGATTATTTCAACAGATACGCAGTATTTT	CASSQLIISTDTQYF
TRBV5-1	TRBJ2-6	.	.	TGCGCCAGCAGCTTGAATCCTGGGGCCAACGTCCTGACTTTC	CASSLNPGANVLTF
TRBV5-1	TRBJ2-1	.	TRBD2	TGCGCCAGCAGCCTCAGGACTAGCGGGAGTTCCCGGGATGAGCAGTTCTTC	CASSLRTSGSSRDEQFF
TRBV11-3	TRBJ2-1	.	.	TGTGCCAGCAGCACCAGCCTTGGTGAGCAGTTCTTC	CASSTSLGEQFF